This T cell receptor (beta chain) is drawn from a study of OX40 agonist ivuxolimab in advanced cancers. Overall study context: Prior anti-PD-1, anti-PD-L1 or anti-CTLA-4 therapy was allowed; approximately 40% had some.

Sequencing used immunoSEQ multiplex PCR; TCRdb keeps in-frame clones, though not all of them. The table lists some 62,000 clones, under 95% of them singletons. The V gene end was trimmed by 6 bases and the J gene end by 2 bases; junction bases not matched to a gene: 9. The germline V gene encodes CDR1 LNHDA and CDR2 SQIVND (reference sequence). The CDR3 has 18 residues. The sequencing here drew on CD4+ or CD8+ T cells sorted from blood, taken in a trial of the OX40 agonist ivuxolimab. This receptor was identified in an adult with an advanced solid tumor such as melanoma, head and neck, liver or kidney cancer. This rearrangement joins TRBV19 to TRBJ2-1; 14 bases map to TRBD2. Here the CDR3 reads CASSPGLAGVRAYNEQFF. CDR3 sequence (DNA): TGTGCCAGTAGCCCGGGACTAGCGGGAGTAAGGGCCTACAATGAGCAGTTCTTC. The complete variable domain, with remaining parts taken from reference TRBV19 and TRBJ2-1, reads DGGITQSPKYLFRKEGQNVTLSCEQNLNHDAMYWYRQDPGQGLRLIYYSQIVNDFQKGDIAEGYSVSREKKESFPLTVTSAQKNPTAFYLCASSPGLAGVRAYNEQFFGPGTRLTVL.